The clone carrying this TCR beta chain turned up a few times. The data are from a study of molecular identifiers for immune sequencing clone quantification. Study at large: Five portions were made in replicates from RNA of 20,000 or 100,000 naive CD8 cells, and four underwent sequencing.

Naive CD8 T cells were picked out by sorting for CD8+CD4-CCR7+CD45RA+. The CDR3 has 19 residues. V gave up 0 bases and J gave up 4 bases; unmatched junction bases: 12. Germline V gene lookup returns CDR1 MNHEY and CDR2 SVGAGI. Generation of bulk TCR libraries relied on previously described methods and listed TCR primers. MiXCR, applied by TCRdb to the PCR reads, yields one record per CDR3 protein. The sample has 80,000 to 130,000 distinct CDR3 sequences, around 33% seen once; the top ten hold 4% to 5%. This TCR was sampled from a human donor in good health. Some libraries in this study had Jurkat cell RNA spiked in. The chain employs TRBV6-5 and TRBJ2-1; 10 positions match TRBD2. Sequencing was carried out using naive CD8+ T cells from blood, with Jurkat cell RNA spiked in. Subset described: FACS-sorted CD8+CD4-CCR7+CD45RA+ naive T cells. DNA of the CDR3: TGTGCCAGCAGTTACTCGTCCTTCGCTACTAGCGGGATATACAATGAGCAGTTCTTC. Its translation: CASSYSSFATSGIYNEQFF.